This entry lists 20 T cell receptor beta chains sequenced from one sample in a study of blood T cells in healthy people across ages. Through a sample-barcoded 5' primer and a J-beta primer mix, a second PCR was run for roughly 7 to 12 cycles. TCRdb recomputed calls from the 5' RACE reads with MiXCR, one row per CDR3 protein. This sample has about 800,000 distinct CDR3 sequences, with about 25% found just once. These data were likewise used in another study, on T cells of mothers and their children.

The sample comprised blood. The origin of the receptors is a boy under 18 in good health.

V usage is TRBV4-3 and J usage is TRBJ1-1; D may be TRBD1 (5 bases). The CDR3 sequence is 15 residues long. Germline CDR1 and CDR2: LGHNA and YSLEER. V lost 1 base, J lost 1 base, and 10 bases lay in between. CDR3 nucleotide sequence: TGCGCCAGCAGCCAAGCGGGAGGACAGAACACTGAAGCTTTCTTT. Translated, it gives CASSQAGGQNTEAFF.

This clonotype has just a few counts. The chain uses TRBV4-3 and TRBJ2-7; D is possibly TRBD2 (5 bases). Germline-derived CDR1 and CDR2 are LGHNA and YSLEER. V lost 1 base and J lost 2, with 12 bases in between. This CDR3 contains 15 residues. CDR3 DNA sequence: TGCGCCAGCAGCCAAGCTCCCGGGGTAGCCTACGAGCAGTACTTC. Its protein is CASSQAPGVAYEQYF.

The chain carries TRBV20-1 and TRBJ2-1; possible D gene TRBD2, 6 bases. The V end was cut by 2 bases, the J end by 1 base, with 9 bases between. The CDR3 has 14 amino acids. The germline CDR1 and CDR2 sequences are DFQATT and SNEGSKA (reference sequence). CDR3 coding DNA: TGCAGTGCTAGATTAGCGGCTTCCTACAATGAGCAGTTCTTC. Translated: CSARLAASYNEQFF.

This clonotype turned up a few times. The rearrangement links TRBV5-1 to TRBJ2-5; no clear D. Germline V lookup: CDR1 SGHRS, CDR2 YFSETQ. The CDR3 extends over 16 amino acids. V was trimmed by 0 bases and J by 4 bases, leaving 16 bases between them. CDR3 sequence reads: CASSLGGIPERETQYF. CDR3 nucleotides: TGCGCCAGCAGCTTGGGTGGGATCCCAGAGCGAGAGACCCAGTACTTC.

This clonotype was recorded a few times. The chain uses TRBV20-1 and TRBJ1-4, with 8 bases identical to TRBD1. The trim removed 3 bases at V and 5 bases at J, leaving 8 bases unmatched. CDR3 length: 15 residues. Germline loops: CDR1 DFQATT, CDR2 SNEGSKA (reference sequence). In DNA form, the CDR3 reads TGCAGTGCTAGGTCTCCGGGACAGGAAAATGAAAAACTGTTTTTT. Encoded protein: CSARSPGQENEKLFF.

This sequence joins TRBV29-1 and TRBJ2-7, with a possible D match to TRBD2 (7 bases). Judging by the DNA end, TRBJ2-1 fits better; the J call may be wrong. Germline CDR1 reads SQVTM; CDR2 reads ANQGSEA. This CDR3 contains 12 residues. The CDR3 here is CSVEDAGAQQFF. The CDR3 DNA reads TGCAGCGTTGAAGATGCGGGGGCCCAGCAGTTCTTC.

The chain combines TRBV20-1 with TRBJ2-3; 8 bases agree with TRBD1. Germline V gene lookup returns CDR1 DFQATT and CDR2 SNEGSKA (reference sequence). CDR3 length: 14 residues. V shed 2 bases and J 3 bases; nucleotides not matched to a gene: 4. The CDR3 DNA follows: TGCAGTGCTAGAACAGGGGGTGCAACAGATACGCAGTATTTT. Amino acids: CSARTGGATDTQYF.

The rearrangement joins TRBV4-2 to TRBJ2-4, with D possibly being TRBD1 (8 bases). CDR3 length equals 20 residues. The germline gives CDR1 LGHNA, CDR2 YNFKEQ. Trimming took 4 bases from V and 12 from J, leaving 37 bases between them. This CDR3 is CASSPLVEQGAGVPPPSQYF. The CDR3 nucleotides are TGTGCCAGCAGCCCCCTGGTGGAGCAGGGGGCGGGGGTTCCACCGCCATCTCAGTACTTC.

The chain joins TRBV29-1 to TRBJ1-1; tentative D call: TRBD1 (6 bases). The germline gives CDR1 SQVTM, CDR2 ANQGSEA. This CDR3 is 14 amino acids long. Trimming removed 7 bases from V and 3 bases from J, with 18 bases in between. This chain's CDR3 is CSDLSRGADTEAFF. The CDR3 DNA reads TGCAGCGACCTAAGTCGGGGGGCCGACACTGAAGCTTTCTTT.

This clonotype showed up just a few times. This chain connects TRBV7-9 to TRBJ2-1, with 8 bases matching TRBD2. Germline V gene lookup returns CDR1 SEHNR and CDR2 FQNEAQ (reference sequence). Trimming took 6 bases from V and 2 from J; bases not matched to a gene: 6. The CDR3 length is 15 residues. The CDR3 is CASRPSGSAYNEQFF. The CDR3 bases are TGTGCCAGCAGACCGAGCGGGAGTGCCTACAATGAGCAGTTCTTC.

The chain employs TRBV6-2 or TRBV6-3 and TRBJ2-2; no reliable D call. V dropped 6 bases and J dropped 3 bases, with 14 bases sitting between them. Per germline, CDR1 MNHEY and CDR2 SVGEGT. The CDR3 covers 15 residues. CDR3 protein: CASRPRLGDTGELFF. Written as DNA, the CDR3 is TGTGCCAGCAGACCTAGATTGGGCGACACCGGGGAGCTGTTTTTT.

In its sample, this clonotype was seen a few times. The chain links TRBV28 to TRBJ1-2; D is unclear. CDR1 is MDHEN and CDR2 is SYDVKM in the germline V gene. V was clipped by 6 bases and J by 8 bases, with 13 bases between them. The CDR3 totals 12 residues. The CDR3 DNA sequence: TGTGCCAGCAGCCAAGACGGGTTCGGCTACACCTTC. It specifies CASSQDGFGYTF.

The chain links TRBV25-1 to TRBJ2-1; TRBD2 is a possible D gene (5 bases). V lost 2 bases to trimming and J lost 6 bases, with 11 bases between them. Germline loops: CDR1 MGHDK, CDR2 SYGVNS. The CDR3 sequence is 14 residues long. CDR3 region: CASSELRRGNEQFF. Written as DNA, the CDR3 is TGTGCCAGCAGTGAACTAAGACGGGGCAATGAGCAGTTCTTC.

This clonotype was detected a few times. The V gene is TRBV11-2, the J gene TRBJ1-3; no definite D call. The CDR3 contains 13 residues. Per the germline V gene, CDR1 is SGHAT and CDR2 is FQNNGV. V lost 0 bases, J lost 13 bases, and 13 bases lay in between. Written as DNA, the CDR3 is TGTGCCAGCAGCTTAGATCTACAGCGGCCGATATATTTT. As protein: CASSLDLQRPIYF.

This clonotype was seen more than once but under ten times. CDR3 sequence: CASSLRAEAGNSTF. CDR3 bases: TGCGCCAGCAGCTTGCGGGCCGAGGCGGGGAATAGCACCTTC. The chain employs TRBV5-1 and TRBJ1-2; D is unresolved. CDR1 is SGHRS and CDR2 is YFSETQ in the germline V gene. The CDR3 contains 14 residues. Trimming took 1 base from V and 13 from J, leaving 20 bases between them.

The DNA of the CDR3 is TGTGCCACCAGCGTTGGGACTAGCAGCTACGAGCAGTACTTC. Residues: CATSVGTSSYEQYF. The chain links TRBV15 to TRBJ2-7, with 9 positions matching TRBD2. Germline V gene data show CDR1 as LNHNV and CDR2 as YYDKDF (reference sequence). J lost 3 bases, V lost 5 bases, and 5 bases had no gene match. This CDR3 comprises 14 residues.

V gene TRBV7-2 combines with J gene TRBJ2-3; TRBD2 matches 10 bases. The trim removed 1 base at V and 3 bases at J, leaving 16 bases unmatched. This CDR3 is built from 20 residues. Germline assignment: CDR1 SGHTA and CDR2 FQGNSA. The CDR3, as DNA: TGTGCCAGCAGCTTAGGGCCTAGCGGGGGCCTGGGGGTTCCGACAGATACGCAGTATTTT. Translation: CASSLGPSGGLGVPTDTQYF.

This clonotype has just a few counts. The J gene is TRBJ2-4, the V gene TRBV7-9; D tentatively reads TRBD1 or TRBD2 (6 bases each). From germline, CDR1 is SEHNR and CDR2 FQNEAQ (reference sequence). The V end lost 9 bases, the J end lost 5 bases, and 11 bases lay between the germline ends. CDR3 size: 12 residues. Written as DNA, the CDR3 is TGTGCCAGTGAGGGGGAGGAAAACATTCAGTACTTC. Translation: CASEGEENIQYF.

This clonotype showed up just a few times. CDR3 in amino acids: CSARVSSQSSYNEQFF. In nucleotides, the CDR3 is TGCAGTGCTAGAGTGTCCTCACAGAGCTCCTACAATGAGCAGTTCTTC. The rearrangement links TRBV20-1 to TRBJ2-1; D remains ambiguous. V was trimmed by 1 base and J by 0 bases, leaving 13 bases between them. CDR1 and CDR2 (germline): DFQATT, SNEGSKA (reference sequence). There are 16 residues in the CDR3.

The J gene is TRBJ2-7, the V gene TRBV5-1, with 8 bases that match TRBD2. The CDR3 is 14 residues long. J lost 5 bases, V lost 6 bases, and 10 bases had no gene match. Germline lookup yields CDR1 SGHRS and CDR2 YFSETQ. CDR3 bases: TGCGCCAGCACCCACGGGGGGGATTTTGACGAGCAGTACTTC. Amino acid sequence: CASTHGGDFDEQYF.